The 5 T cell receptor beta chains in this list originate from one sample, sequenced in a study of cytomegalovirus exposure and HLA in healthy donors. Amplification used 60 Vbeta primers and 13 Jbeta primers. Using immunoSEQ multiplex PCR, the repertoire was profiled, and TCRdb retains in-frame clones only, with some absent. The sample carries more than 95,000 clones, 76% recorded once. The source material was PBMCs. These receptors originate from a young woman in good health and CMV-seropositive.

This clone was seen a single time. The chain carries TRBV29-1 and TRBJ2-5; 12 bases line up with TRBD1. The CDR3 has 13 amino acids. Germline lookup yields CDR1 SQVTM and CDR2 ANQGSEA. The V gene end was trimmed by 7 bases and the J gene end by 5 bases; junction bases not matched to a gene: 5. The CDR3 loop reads CSGGQGARETQYF. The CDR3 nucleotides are TGCAGCGGGGGACAGGGGGCGCGGGAGACCCAGTACTTC.

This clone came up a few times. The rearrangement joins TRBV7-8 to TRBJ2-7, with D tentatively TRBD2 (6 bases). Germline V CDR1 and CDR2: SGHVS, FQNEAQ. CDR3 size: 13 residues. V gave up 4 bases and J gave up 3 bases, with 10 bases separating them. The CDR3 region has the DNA TGTGCCAGCAGCTCAAACGGGGGCTACGAGCAGTACTTC. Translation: CASSSNGGYEQYF.

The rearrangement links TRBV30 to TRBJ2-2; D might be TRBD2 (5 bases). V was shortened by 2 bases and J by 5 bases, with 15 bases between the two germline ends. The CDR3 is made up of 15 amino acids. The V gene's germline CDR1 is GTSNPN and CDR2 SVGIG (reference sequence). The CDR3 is CAWSSRAPGTGELFF. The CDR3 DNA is TGTGCCTGGAGTAGCCGGGCACCGGGAACCGGGGAGCTGTTTTTT.

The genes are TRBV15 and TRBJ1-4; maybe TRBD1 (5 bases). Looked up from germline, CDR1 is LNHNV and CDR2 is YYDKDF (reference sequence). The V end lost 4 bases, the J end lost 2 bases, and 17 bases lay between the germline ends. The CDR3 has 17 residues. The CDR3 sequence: CATSTRNLGATNEKLFF. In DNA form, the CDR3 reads TGTGCCACCAGCACTAGGAACTTAGGGGCGACTAATGAAAAACTGTTTTTT.

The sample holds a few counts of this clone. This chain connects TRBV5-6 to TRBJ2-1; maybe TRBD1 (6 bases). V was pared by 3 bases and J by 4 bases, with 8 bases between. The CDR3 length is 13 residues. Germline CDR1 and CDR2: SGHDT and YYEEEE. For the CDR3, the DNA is TGTGCCAGCAGCTGGGGACATTACAATGAGCAGTTCTTC. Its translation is CASSWGHYNEQFF.